This T cell receptor (beta chain) was identified in a study of PD-L1 blockade in urothelial cancer. Turning to the study itself: Patients' prior chemotherapy regimens numbered 0 to 3. The analyses of blood took place 3 weeks (second dose) and 6 weeks after treatment start. Counts from blood samples showed a median of approximately 150,000 T cells.

Time point denoted: peripheral blood 6 weeks after treatment start. PCRs each included synthetic TCR analog templates spiked in. Assay: immunoSEQ multiplex PCR; the TCRdb copy retains only in-frame clones and omits some. The data show about 41,000 clones, about 85% seen once. Germline V gene lookup returns CDR1 SQVTM and CDR2 ANQGSEA. Trimming cost V 4 bases and J 5 bases; bases outside gene matches: 4. The length of the CDR3 is 12 residues. The chain carries TRBV29-1 and TRBJ2-7; 8 nucleotides match TRBD1. The sample in question was PBMCs, obtained around atezolizumab (anti-PD-L1) treatment. This TCR was recovered from a man aged 65 to 85 with urothelial cancer. The CDR3 coding sequence is TGCAGCGTTGGACAGGGGACCCACGAGCAGTACTTC. Protein product: CSVGQGTHEQYF.